In this sample, the clone carrying this T cell receptor (beta chain) turned up many times. Antigen unknown. From RNA transcripts, TCR beta CDR3 regions were amplified. Primed by the HTBI set, a first-round RT-PCR was run on the TCR CDR3. From the multiplex PCR reads, TCRdb called clonotypes with MiXCR, one entry per CDR3 protein. Among about 400,000 distinct CDR3 sequences listed, about 16% were seen once. The sample originates from a study of T cells in Graves' hyperthyroidism and ophthalmopathy. Findings of the study overall: Most expanded thyroid clonotypes above 0.001 also appeared in blood.

Newly diagnosed hyperthyroidism patients aged 18 to 65 years had disease lasting under 2 months. Exclusion criteria comprised uncontrolled infection, other autoimmune disease, pregnancy or lactation. The CDR3 length is 12 residues. The germline gives CDR1 GTSNPN, CDR2 SVGIG (reference sequence). V lost 0 bases, J lost 4 bases, and 6 bases lay in between. The sample was blood. The chain joins TRBV30 to TRBJ1-1; TRBD1 is a possible D gene (5 bases). The TCR originated in a woman aged 25-40 years with Graves' hyperthyroidism. The CDR3 reads CAWSVTGTEAFF. The CDR3 DNA sequence: TGTGCCTGGAGTGTAACAGGCACTGAAGCTTTCTTT. Full variable domain (rest looked up from reference TRBV30 and TRBJ1-1): SQTIHQWPATLVQPVGSPLSLECTVEGTSNPNLYWYRQAAGRGLQLLFYSVGIGQISSEVPQNLSASRPQDRQFILSSKKLLLSDSGFYLCAWSVTGTEAFFGQGTRLTVV.